This TCR beta chain was sequenced for a study of blood T cell repertoires in COVID-19. Trimming stripped 5 bases from V and 0 bases from J, with 14 bases between. The CDR3 consists of 17 residues. Germline assignment: CDR1 SGHAT and CDR2 FQNNGV. Sequencing used immunoSEQ multiplex PCR; TCRdb keeps in-frame clones, though not all of them. The data hold fewer than 450,000 clones, with about 90% observed a single time. This clone was seen more than once but under ten times. This receptor was identified in a woman in her twenties or thirties who had recovered from COVID-19. The specimen sequenced was PBMCs or T cells enriched from blood (not recorded which). The chain carries TRBV11-2 and TRBJ1-6; D unresolved. CDR3 nucleotides: TGTGCCAGCAGCCCGCAGCGTGGGAGCTCCTATAATTCACCCCTCCACTTT. This translates into CASSPQRGSSYNSPLHF.